These T cell receptor beta chains were read from a single sample in a study of T cell repertoires in cytomegalovirus infection. TCRdb itself ran the reads through MiXCR, one entry per CDR3 protein. Of around 740,000 distinct CDR3 sequences in the sample, 35% to 40% were seen once. The source material was PBMCs. These receptors all come from a human donor in good health (CMV status not recorded). Some clones in this sample may be carry-over from other donors' samples. The CDR3 runs from the conserved cysteine through the conserved F or W. A D gene is named only where the DNA matches it firmly. Some rows mark clone size as missing; the rest say once, few, many or name a class of expanded clone.

NA,few,TRBV19,TRBJ1-6,TGTGCCAGTACCATGTTGGCAAATTCACCCCTCCACTTT,CASTMLANSPLHF
TRBD2,few,TRBV24-1,TRBJ2-1,TGTGCCACCAGTGATTTGCGGGCTAGCGGAAAGGCCTCCTACAATGAGCAGTTCTTC,CATSDLRASGKASYNEQFF
NA,NA,TRBV27,TRBJ1-5,TGTGCCAGCAGTTTGATAGGCAGCAATCAGCCCCAGCATTTT,CASSLIGSNQPQHF
NA,NA,TRBV19,TRBJ1-5,TGTGCCAGTGGGATCGATCAGCCCCAGCATTTT,CASGIDQPQHF
TRBD2,few,TRBV5-1,TRBJ2-7,TGCGCCAGCAGCACGGGACTAGCGGGAGGAAGCTTCCTCCTTTACGAGCAGTACTTC,CASSTGLAGGSFLLYEQYF
TRBD2,many,TRBV28,TRBJ2-3,TGTGCCAGCAGTCCGTTAGCGGGGGGCAGGGCAGATACGCAGTATTTT,CASSPLAGGRADTQYF
TRBD2,NA,TRBV29-1,TRBJ2-1,TGCAGCGTGCGGGTGGAAGCGGGAGGATTGAGTAAGCAGTTCTTC,CSVRVEAGGLSKQFF
NA,NA,TRBV2,TRBJ1-4,TGTGCCACTAACGGACGCAGTAATGAAAAACTGTTTTTT,CATNGRSNEKLFF
NA,NA,TRBV20-1,TRBJ1-1,TGCAGTGCCCGACAGATGGGGGGTGCCACTGAAGCTTTCTTT,CSARQMGGATEAFF
NA,NA,TRBV9,TRBJ2-1,TGTGCCAGCAGCGCCTCTAGCGAGAGCTCCTACAATGAGCAGTTCTTC,CASSASSESSYNEQFF
NA,NA,TRBV7-9,TRBJ2-7,TGTGCCAGCAGCACAAACCAGGGAAGCTCCTACGAGCAGTACTTC,CASSTNQGSSYEQYF